One sample yielded the 27 T cell receptor beta chains listed below, sequenced in a study of cytotoxic CD8 clonotypes in ibrutinib-treated CLL. TCRdb's table, derived via immunoSEQ multiplex PCR, lists solely in-frame clones and lacks some. The sample shows about 270,000 clones, less than 85% of them seen only once. The input for sequencing was PBMCs, taken at disease progression, from a patient treated with ibrutinib. The origin of the receptors is a human donor with chronic lymphocytic leukemia.

This rearrangement joins TRBV4-1 to TRBJ2-1; 14 positions agree with TRBD2. The CDR3 consists of 17 residues. Per germline, CDR1 MGHRA and CDR2 YSYEKL. Trimming at V came to 3 bases and at J to 5 bases, leaving 6 bases not matched to a gene. The CDR3 coding sequence is TGCGCCAGCAGCCACTTACCGGGACTAGCGGGGGACAATGAGCAGTTCTTC. It codes for CASSHLPGLAGDNEQFF.

The chain combines TRBV7-2 with TRBJ2-7; no clear D. The CDR3 runs 14 residues. Trimming cost V 1 base and J 3 bases, with 10 bases left between them. Germline V lookup: CDR1 SGHTA, CDR2 FQGNSA. The CDR3 loop reads CASSLGYRIYEQYF. The CDR3 DNA follows: TGTGCCAGCAGCTTAGGGTACCGAATCTACGAGCAGTACTTC.

V gene TRBV4-3 combines with J gene TRBJ2-5; 9 bases line up with TRBD2. CDR1 is LGHNA, CDR2 YSLEER, per germline. The junction had 24 bases not matched to a gene; V was cut back by 0 bases and J by 4 bases. This CDR3 region has 22 residues. The CDR3 loop is CASSQDFWYLAGAPPGVETQYF. CDR3 coding DNA: TGCGCCAGCAGCCAAGATTTTTGGTACTTAGCGGGAGCCCCCCCCGGAGTAGAGACCCAGTACTTC.

V is TRBV18 and J is TRBJ2-7; the match to TRBD1 covers 7 bases. J lost 3 bases, V lost 3 bases, and 8 bases had no gene match. This CDR3 region has 15 residues. Per the germline V gene, CDR1 is KGHSH and CDR2 is LQKENI. The CDR3 sequence: CASSPRQGVYYEQYF. DNA of the CDR3: TGTGCCAGCTCACCTCGACAGGGCGTTTACTACGAGCAGTACTTC.

The V gene is TRBV6-5, the J gene TRBJ2-1; D remains ambiguous. Between the trimmed V and J ends, which lost 2 bases and 5 bases, there was a span of 1 base. Germline V lookup: CDR1 MNHEY, CDR2 SVGAGI. The CDR3 has 11 residues. CDR3: CASSYNNEQFF. In DNA form, the CDR3 reads TGTGCCAGCAGTTACAACAATGAGCAGTTCTTC.

The CDR3 bases are TGTGCCACCAGCAGAGATCTGAGGGGGAATCAGCCCCAGCATTTT. Amino acids: CATSRDLRGNQPQHF. The V and J genes are TRBV15 and TRBJ1-5; possible D gene TRBD1, 6 bases. The CDR3 loop spans 15 amino acids. Germline V lookup: CDR1 LNHNV, CDR2 YYDKDF (reference sequence). Trimming shortened V by 0 bases and J by 4 bases, and 10 bases separated the two germline ends.

The chain employs TRBV13 and TRBJ2-7, with D maybe TRBD1 (7 bases). Germline CDR1 and CDR2: PRHDT and FYEKMQ (reference sequence). The CDR3 sequence is 15 residues long. Trimming stripped 0 bases from V and 5 bases from J, with 14 bases between. CDR3 amino acids: CASSLGFRGRHEQYF. The CDR3 bases are TGTGCCAGCAGCTTAGGTTTCAGGGGGAGGCACGAGCAGTACTTC.

This clone was seen only once. This sequence joins TRBV4-1 and TRBJ2-1, with 12 nucleotides matching TRBD2. Losses at the gene ends were 1 base for V and 7 bases for J; bases not matched to a gene: 11. CDR3 length: 18 residues. Germline assignment: CDR1 MGHRA and CDR2 YSYEKL. The CDR3 DNA follows: TGCGCCAGCAGCCAAGGAGTGGCTAGCGGGAGGGCCGGGAATGAGCAGTTCTTC. Protein: CASSQGVASGRAGNEQFF.

The chain recombines TRBV6-5 with TRBJ2-1; 10 bases match TRBD1. V trimming: 7 bases; J trimming: 9 bases; junction bases outside the gene matches: 12. Germline-derived CDR1 and CDR2 are MNHEY and SVGAGI. This CDR3 spans 15 amino acids. The chain's CDR3 is CASTTRDRGPGEQFF. The DNA for the CDR3 is TGTGCCAGCACCACGAGGGACAGGGGACCCGGTGAGCAGTTCTTC.

V is TRBV29-1 and J is TRBJ2-7, with TRBD1 as a possible D gene (6 bases). Trimming removed 6 bases at V and 2 bases at J, with 14 bases between. The CDR3 runs to 13 residues. Looked up from germline, CDR1 is SQVTM and CDR2 is ANQGSEA. For the CDR3, the DNA is TGCAGCGTCATAACCGGGACAACCTACGAGCAGTACTTC. Translation gives CSVITGTTYEQYF.

CDR3 in amino acids: CASSFPTGAGANVLTF. For the CDR3, the DNA is TGTGCCAGCAGCTTCCCGACAGGGGCTGGGGCCAACGTCCTGACTTTC. The chain links TRBV7-3 to TRBJ2-6, with TRBD1 identical over 8 bases. The CDR3 has 16 residues. The J segment lost 2 bases and the V segment lost 3 bases, leaving 3 bases of the junction unmatched. Germline V gives CDR1 SGHTA, CDR2 FQGTGA.

The chain couples TRBV19 to TRBJ1-4, with D tentatively TRBD1 (5 bases). Per the germline V gene, CDR1 is LNHDA and CDR2 is SQIVND (reference sequence). The CDR3 has 14 residues. The V and J ends lost 3 bases and 8 bases respectively, with 13 bases between them. Written as DNA, the CDR3 is TGTGCCAGTAGTATCGGCCAGGGACTGGAAAAACTGTTTTTT. It yields the protein CASSIGQGLEKLFF.

V and J are TRBV27 and TRBJ2-1; no reliable D call. Germline loops: CDR1 MNHEY, CDR2 SMNVEV (reference sequence). The V end was cut by 3 bases, the J end by 9 bases, with 9 bases between. This CDR3 comprises 12 residues. The chain's CDR3 is CASSLGFGEQFF. The CDR3 DNA follows: TGTGCCAGCAGTTTGGGCTTTGGTGAGCAGTTCTTC.

A word on this clone: The same CDR3 arises from other DNA sequences in this sample as well. The rearrangement links TRBV29-1 to TRBJ2-7; 10 nucleotides line up with TRBD1. V gave up 6 bases and J gave up 2 bases; unmatched junction bases: 4. Per germline, CDR1 SQVTM and CDR2 ANQGSEA. The CDR3 consists of 13 residues. The CDR3 loop reads CSVEGQGTYEQYF. In DNA, the CDR3 is TGCAGCGTAGAGGGACAGGGGACCTACGAGCAGTACTTC.

This clone was observed a few times. The gene calls are TRBV9 and TRBJ2-6; 11 nucleotides line up with TRBD1. CDR3 size: 18 residues. The V and J ends lost 4 bases and 3 bases, in that order; junction bases with no gene match: 9. The germline gives CDR1 SGDLS, CDR2 YYNGEE. The CDR3: CASSPFGQGALGANVLTF. The CDR3 nucleotides read TGTGCCAGCAGCCCCTTTGGACAGGGGGCGCTTGGGGCCAACGTCCTGACTTTC. Complete variable domain (other parts from reference TRBV9 and TRBJ2-6): DSGVTQTPKHLITATGQRVTLRCSPRSGDLSVYWYQQSLDQGLQFLIQYYNGEERAKGNILERFSAQQFPDLHSELNLSSLELGDSALYFCASSPFGQGALGANVLTFGAGSRLTVL.

The V gene is TRBV5-1, the J gene TRBJ2-7, with D unresolved. The V end lost 3 bases, the J end lost 0 bases, and 7 bases lay between the germline ends. Germline loops: CDR1 SGHRS, CDR2 YFSETQ. CDR3 size: 13 residues. The CDR3 is CASSSRPSYEQYF. As DNA, the CDR3 is TGCGCCAGCAGCTCGCGTCCCTCCTACGAGCAGTACTTC.

V and J are TRBV29-1 and TRBJ1-2; D unclear. The ends were cut back, 5 bases at V and 8 bases at J, with 12 bases in the middle. This CDR3 comprises 11 residues. Looked up from germline, CDR1 is SQVTM and CDR2 is ANQGSEA. The CDR3 reads CSVKGGPGYTF. CDR3 nucleotide sequence: TGCAGCGTTAAAGGTGGGCCGGGCTACACCTTC. Supplemented by reference TRBV29-1 and TRBJ1-2, the full variable domain reads SAVISQKPSRDICQRGTSLTIQCQVDSQVTMMFWYRQQPGQSLTLIATANQGSEATYESGFVIDKFPISRPNLTFSTLTVSNMSPEDSSIYLCSVKGGPGYTFGSGTRLTVV.

The chain uses TRBV15 and TRBJ1-1; D remains ambiguous. The V gene's germline CDR1 is LNHNV and CDR2 YYDKDF (reference sequence). V was cut by 1 base and J by 6 bases, with 9 bases left in between. The CDR3 consists of 13 residues. The CDR3 loop reads CATSRAPRAEAFF. The CDR3 bases are TGTGCCACCAGCAGAGCGCCGAGGGCTGAAGCTTTCTTT.

CDR3 sequence: CSVAGRSYPIGFF. The CDR3 region has the DNA TGCAGCGTTGCCGGACGATCGTACCCTATCGGGTTCTTC. The V and J genes are TRBV29-1 and TRBJ2-1, with D uncertain. Trimming stripped 4 bases from V and 15 bases from J, with 22 bases between. The germline gives CDR1 SQVTM, CDR2 ANQGSEA. CDR3 size: 13 residues.

The chain couples TRBV10-3 to TRBJ1-1; possibly TRBD1 for D (6 bases). Deletions cut 7 bases from V and 10 bases from J, with 19 bases between. This CDR3 comprises 13 residues. Looked up from germline, CDR1 is ENHRY and CDR2 is SYGVKD. The CDR3 DNA follows: TGTGCCATCATCGAGAGGGACACGATAGGAGCTTTCTTT. Encoded protein: CAIIERDTIGAFF.

The gene calls are TRBV7-2 and TRBJ2-2; D ambiguous. The CDR3 length is 16 residues. CDR1 is SGHTA and CDR2 is FQGNSA in the germline V gene. V was cut by 3 bases and J by 0 bases, with 11 bases left in between. The DNA for the CDR3 is TGTGCCAGCAGCTTTTACCCTCCGGCGAACACCGGGGAGCTGTTTTTT. It codes for CASSFYPPANTGELFF.

The chain has TRBV9 and TRBJ2-5; 9 bases map to TRBD1. The trim removed 4 bases at V and 5 bases at J, leaving 12 bases unmatched. The length of the CDR3 is 16 residues. Germline lookup yields CDR1 SGDLS and CDR2 YYNGEE. This chain's CDR3 is CASSPRWKDRGETQYF. DNA of the CDR3: TGTGCCAGCAGCCCCCGGTGGAAAGACAGGGGGGAGACCCAGTACTTC.

This clone was seen only a few times. This chain joins TRBV7-8 and TRBJ1-1; 10 bases match TRBD1. V lost 2 bases and J lost 9; bases outside the gene matches: 9. The germline V gene has CDR1 SGHVS and CDR2 FQNEAQ. This CDR3 spans 15 amino acids. The CDR3 protein is CASSLRGIDRGQAFF. CDR3 in DNA: TGTGCCAGCAGCTTACGGGGTATAGACAGGGGGCAAGCTTTCTTT.

V and J are TRBV5-5 and TRBJ1-2; maybe TRBD1 (6 bases). V was shortened by 4 bases and J by 7 bases, with 14 bases between the two germline ends. There are 13 residues in the CDR3. The germline V gene encodes CDR1 SGHKS and CDR2 YYEKEE (reference sequence). The CDR3 sequence is CASSMEGVRGYTF. CDR3 in DNA: TGTGCCAGCAGCATGGAGGGGGTCCGTGGCTACACCTTC.

V usage is TRBV5-8 and J usage is TRBJ1-2; D ambiguous. CDR3 length: 13 amino acids. V lost 2 bases and J 7 bases, leaving 12 bases between the germline ends. The germline CDR1 and CDR2 sequences are SGHTS and YDEGEE. CDR3 sequence (DNA): TGTGCCAGCAGCTTCAGGTCCGTAAGTGGCTACACCTTC. It encodes CASSFRSVSGYTF.

The chain joins TRBV29-1 to TRBJ2-5, with 13 bases fitting TRBD2. The CDR3 has 14 residues. The germline V gene encodes CDR1 SQVTM and CDR2 ANQGSEA. With 5 bases clipped from V and 3 bases from J, the junction kept 3 bases outside the gene matches. CDR3 in amino acids: CSVTSGGAKETQYF. CDR3 nucleotides: TGCAGCGTTACTAGCGGGGGGGCGAAAGAGACCCAGTACTTC.

This chain links TRBV11-2 with TRBJ1-3; tentatively, D is TRBD1 (6 bases). V lost 7 bases to trimming and J lost 4 bases, with 8 bases between them. Germline-derived CDR1 and CDR2 are SGHAT and FQNNGV. CDR3 length: 12 amino acids. In DNA form, the CDR3 reads TGTGCCAGCAAGGGGGGGGGAAACACCATATATTTT. Protein product: CASKGGGNTIYF.